These 18 T cell receptor beta chains were sequenced from one sample in a study of blood T cell repertoires in COVID-19 (dated by TCRdb to 2020 to 2022). Receptor libraries were prepared by the immunoSEQ multiplex PCR assay. This immuneACCESS table, as held by TCRdb, lists in-frame sequences with V and J called but not all clones. Of the missing ones, under half trace to an unresolved V gene in checked studies; the others have no known cause. The sample data list approximately 190,000 clones, and 83% of these were observed just once. Under 7.5% of the sample goes to the ten largest clones. What was sequenced was peripheral blood. Every receptor here comes from a woman aged 40 to 50 with acute or convalescent COVID-19.

V usage is TRBV11-2 and J usage is TRBJ2-7; TRBD2 matches at 10 bases. Germline V gene sequence: CDR1 SGHAT, CDR2 FQNNGV. CDR3 size: 17 residues. With 2 bases clipped from V and 2 bases from J, the junction kept 9 bases outside the gene matches. Here the CDR3 DNA reads TGTGCCAGCAGCTTAAGCGGGGGGGCCAGGTTGGCCTACGAGCAGTACTTC. This gives the protein CASSLSGGARLAYEQYF.

Turning to this clone: This may come from a read error, since a much larger clone is one base off. The chain employs TRBV12-3 or TRBV12-4 and TRBJ1-3; D uncertain. This CDR3 has 13 amino acids. Trimming took 3 bases from V and 1 from J, leaving 4 bases between them. The CDR3 region is CASSFGSGNTIYF. CDR3 in DNA: TGTGCCAGCAGTTTCGGTTCTGGAAACACCATATATTTT.

On this clone: One junction end disagrees with the germline gene, perhaps due to a read error. The V call is TRBV7-7, the J call TRBJ2-5, with D perhaps TRBD2 (5 bases). The CDR3 consists of 15 residues. The germline V gene has CDR1 SSHAT and CDR2 FNYEAQ (reference sequence). CDR3 DNA sequence: TGTGCTAGCAGCTACCGGGCTAGCCTTCAAGAGACCCAGTACTTC. Protein sequence: CASSYRASLQETQYF.

The V call is TRBV5-4, the J call TRBJ2-7, with 10 nucleotides matching TRBD2. The junction had 11 bases not matched to a gene; V was cut back by 0 bases and J by 5 bases. Germline-derived CDR1 and CDR2 are SGHNT and YYREEE (reference sequence). This CDR3 region has 17 residues. The CDR3 DNA is TGTGCCAGCAGCTTGGGGGGGGCCCTAGCGGGAGCGGACGAGCAGTACTTC. It is translated as CASSLGGALAGADEQYF.

This chain links TRBV9 with TRBJ1-2; weak D call: TRBD1 (6 bases). This CDR3 contains 14 residues. The V gene lost 0 bases and the J gene lost 4 bases, with 10 bases spanning the gap. Germline V CDR1 and CDR2: SGDLS, YYNGEE. The CDR3, as DNA: TGTGCCAGCAGCGTAGCAGGGGAAGGCTATGGCTACACCTTC. Its translation is CASSVAGEGYGYTF.

The chain has TRBV5-6 and TRBJ1-1, with D tentatively TRBD1 (5 bases). Per germline, CDR1 SGHDT and CDR2 YYEEEE. This CDR3 has 13 residues. V was clipped by 2 bases and J by 7 bases, with 12 bases between them. CDR3 region: CASSFAWGGEAFF. CDR3 bases: TGTGCCAGCAGCTTTGCCTGGGGGGGTGAAGCTTTCTTT.

This clone was seen only once. The chain links TRBV24-1 to TRBJ2-7, with 9 bases aligning to TRBD2. V was clipped by 1 base and J by 3 bases; unmatched bases: 0. Germline V gene sequence: CDR1 KGHDR, CDR2 SFDVKD. The CDR3 is made up of 14 amino acids. CDR3 sequence (DNA): TGTGCCACCAGTGATTTAGCGGGGGGCTACGAGCAGTACTTC. Translating gives CATSDLAGGYEQYF.

The V and J genes are TRBV7-8 and TRBJ1-2; no clear D. The CDR3 covers 15 residues. Trimming left V 5 bases short and J 3 bases short, with 16 bases between. Germline V gene lookup returns CDR1 SGHVS and CDR2 FQNEAQ. CDR3 sequence reads: CASSRTVGSYYGYTF. CDR3 in DNA: TGTGCCAGCAGCAGAACCGTCGGGTCTTACTATGGCTACACCTTC.

This clone was observed a few times. The chain has TRBV28 and TRBJ2-7; D remains ambiguous. CDR1 is MDHEN and CDR2 is SYDVKM in the germline V gene. Trimming took 1 base from V and 3 from J, leaving 16 bases between them. CDR3 length: 16 residues. The CDR3 sequence: CASSLYFRGRNYEQYF. The CDR3 bases are TGTGCCAGCAGTTTATATTTTCGTGGCCGAAACTACGAGCAGTACTTC.

The table lists this clone with a count of one. This chain connects TRBV5-4 to TRBJ2-7, with 8 bases matching TRBD2. J gave up 7 bases and V 5 bases, and 11 bases lay outside the gene matches. CDR1 SGHNT and CDR2 YYREEE come from the germline V gene (reference sequence). The CDR3 contains 14 residues. The CDR3 loop is CASRGELAVREQYF. For the CDR3, the DNA is TGTGCCAGCAGAGGGGAACTAGCGGTGAGGGAGCAGTACTTC.

This clone was seen more than once but under ten times. The CDR3 here is CASSASAYSNQPQHF. In DNA form, the CDR3 reads TGTGCCAGCAGTGCAAGCGCCTATAGCAATCAGCCCCAGCATTTT. J is TRBJ1-5 and V is TRBV6-4; D remains ambiguous. Germline CDR1 reads MRHNA; CDR2 reads SNTAGT. Between the trimmed V and J ends, which lost 4 bases and 0 bases, there was a span of 10 bases. The CDR3 extends over 15 amino acids.

The chain links TRBV7-9 to TRBJ2-2; 8 bases agree with TRBD1. CDR3 length: 15 residues. Trimming cost V 3 bases and J 0 bases; bases outside gene matches: 0. Germline V gene lookup returns CDR1 SEHNR and CDR2 FQNEAQ (reference sequence). The CDR3 sequence is CASSLGQANTGELFF. CDR3 bases: TGTGCCAGCAGCTTGGGACAGGCGAACACCGGGGAGCTGTTTTTT.

The chain recombines TRBV7-9 with TRBJ1-1; D is perhaps TRBD1 (6 bases). The CDR3 has 17 amino acids. Germline CDR1 SEHNR, CDR2 FQNEAQ (reference sequence). Between the trimmed V and J ends, which lost 5 bases and 1 base, there was a span of 20 bases. CDR3 nucleotide sequence: TGTGCCAGCAGCCCCCGACAGGCGACTACAAGGAACACTGAAGCTTTCTTT. Its protein product is CASSPRQATTRNTEAFF.

The chain combines TRBV5-6 with TRBJ2-7; the D gene is possibly TRBD2 (5 bases). Germline V gives CDR1 SGHDT, CDR2 YYEEEE. Trimming left V 4 bases short and J 2 bases short, with 10 bases between. The CDR3 consists of 13 residues. CDR3 in DNA: TGTGCCAGCAGCCGAGGGCATACCTACGAGCAGTACTTC. Translating gives CASSRGHTYEQYF. The entire variable domain, with the rest obtained from reference TRBV5-6 and TRBJ2-7, is as follows: DAGVTQSPTHLIKTRGQQVTLRCSPKSGHDTVSWYQQALGQGPQFIFQYYEEEERQRGNFPDRFSGHQFPNYSSELNVNALLLGDSALYLCASSRGHTYEQYFGPGTRLTVT.

J is TRBJ2-7 and V is TRBV3-1 (or the pseudogene TRBV3-2); the match to TRBD2 covers 7 bases. V lost 4 bases, J lost 6 bases, and 6 bases stayed unmatched. Per germline, CDR1 LGHDT and CDR2 YNNKEL (reference sequence). The CDR3 consists of 13 residues. CDR3 residues: CASSPGLDREQYF. The CDR3 DNA sequence: TGTGCCAGCAGCCCCGGACTAGATCGCGAGCAGTACTTC.

The rearrangement uses TRBV18 and TRBJ1-1; the D gene is possibly TRBD1 (5 bases). The V gene's germline CDR1 is KGHSH and CDR2 LQKENI. V was cut by 4 bases and J by 7 bases, with 13 bases left in between. The CDR3 extends over 13 amino acids. The CDR3 sequence: CASSLSQGFEAFF. In nucleotides, the CDR3 is TGTGCCAGCTCACTGAGCCAGGGCTTTGAAGCTTTCTTT.

The chain recombines TRBV5-1 with TRBJ2-7; TRBD1 matches 7 bases. Per germline, CDR1 SGHRS and CDR2 YFSETQ. The CDR3 consists of 14 residues. The trim removed 0 bases at V and 6 bases at J, leaving 6 bases unmatched. The CDR3 here is CASSLGQGKGEQYF. The CDR3 DNA sequence: TGCGCCAGCAGCTTGGGACAGGGAAAGGGCGAGCAGTACTTC.

The J gene is TRBJ2-6, the V gene TRBV11-3, with TRBD2 as a possible D gene (7 bases). Germline CDR1 SGHNT, CDR2 YENEEA. The CDR3 sequence is 17 residues long. The V end lost 1 base, the J end lost 2 bases, and 12 bases lay between the germline ends. The CDR3 DNA follows: TGTGCCAGCAGCTTAGCGGGGGGCGGGACTGGGGCCAACGTCCTGACTTTC. Amino acid sequence: CASSLAGGGTGANVLTF.